These 5 T cell receptor beta chains originate from one sample sequenced in a study of blood T cells in healthy people across ages. Using a J-beta primer mix together with a sample-barcoded 5' primer, a second PCR was run for roughly 7 to 11 cycles. Each CDR3 protein gets one entry after TCRdb re-called the 5' RACE reads with MiXCR. The sample contains fewer than 1 million distinct CDR3 sequences, around 43% of which appear only once. The sequenced sample was blood. Source of these receptors: a man between 60 and 75 years old in good health.

This clonotype was seen a few times. The chain couples TRBV6-1 to TRBJ2-7, with TRBD2 matching 9 bases. CDR3 length equals 15 residues. The V segment lost 5 bases and the J segment 0 bases; nucleotides outside the gene matches: 5. Per germline, CDR1 MNHNS and CDR2 SASEGT. Written as DNA, the CDR3 is TGTGCCAGCAGTCCGACTAGCGGAAGCTCCTACGAGCAGTACTTC. It is translated as CASSPTSGSSYEQYF.

This chain links TRBV20-1 with TRBJ2-1, with D possibly TRBD2 on 6 matching bases. The germline V and J ends were trimmed by 3 bases and 7 bases, with 19 bases remaining between them. The CDR3 loop spans 15 amino acids. The germline gives CDR1 DFQATT, CDR2 SNEGSKA (reference sequence). The CDR3 spells CSARAGPRLLNEQFF. The CDR3 DNA reads TGCAGTGCTAGGGCGGGGCCACGCCTATTGAATGAGCAGTTCTTC.

The CDR3 DNA is TGTGCCAGCAGCCGAGGGGGCAGCTCATCCTACGAGCAGTACTTC. Its protein product is CASSRGGSSSYEQYF. The rearrangement joins TRBV5-4 to TRBJ2-7; TRBD1 matches 7 bases. This CDR3 contains 15 residues. Looked up from germline, CDR1 is SGHNT and CDR2 is YYREEE (reference sequence). V was clipped by 4 bases and J by 1 base; unmatched bases: 8.

This clonotype was recorded a few times. The J gene is TRBJ2-6, the V gene TRBV3-1, with D unclear. The CDR3 is 17 amino acids. Trimming cost V 0 bases and J 0 bases, with 9 bases left between them. CDR1 LGHDT and CDR2 YNNKEL come from the germline V gene (reference sequence). The CDR3 region has the DNA TGTGCCAGCAGCCAAGACCAGCTTCACTCTGGGGCCAACGTCCTGACTTTC. It translates to CASSQDQLHSGANVLTF.

About this clonotype: Compared with germline, one end of the junction differs, possibly owing to a read error. The chain has TRBV3-1 and TRBJ2-6, with 14 bases aligning to TRBD2. The CDR3 totals 19 residues. CDR1 and CDR2 (germline): LGHDT, YNNKEL (reference sequence). The CDR3 loop is CACSRSGTSGGSGANVLTF. CDR3 nucleotide sequence: TGTGCCTGCAGTCGGAGTGGGACTAGCGGGGGCTCTGGGGCCAACGTCCTGACTTTC.